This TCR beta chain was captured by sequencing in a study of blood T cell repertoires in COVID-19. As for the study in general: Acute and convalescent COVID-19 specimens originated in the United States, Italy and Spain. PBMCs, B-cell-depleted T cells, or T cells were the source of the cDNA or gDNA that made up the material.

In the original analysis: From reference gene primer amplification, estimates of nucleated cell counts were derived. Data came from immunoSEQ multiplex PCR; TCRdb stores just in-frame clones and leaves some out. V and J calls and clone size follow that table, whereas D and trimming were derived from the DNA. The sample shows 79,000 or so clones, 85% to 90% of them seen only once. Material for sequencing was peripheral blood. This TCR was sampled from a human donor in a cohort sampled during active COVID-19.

The CDR3 coding sequence is TGTGCCAGCAGCTTAGGCGGGAGCTACAATGAGCAGTTCTTC. Amino acid sequence: CASSLGGSYNEQFF. This chain uses TRBV7-9 with TRBJ2-1; 7 bases align to TRBD2. The trim removed 1 base at V and 3 bases at J, leaving 0 bases unmatched. The CDR3 is 14 residues long. Germline V lookup: CDR1 SEHNR, CDR2 FQNEAQ (reference sequence).